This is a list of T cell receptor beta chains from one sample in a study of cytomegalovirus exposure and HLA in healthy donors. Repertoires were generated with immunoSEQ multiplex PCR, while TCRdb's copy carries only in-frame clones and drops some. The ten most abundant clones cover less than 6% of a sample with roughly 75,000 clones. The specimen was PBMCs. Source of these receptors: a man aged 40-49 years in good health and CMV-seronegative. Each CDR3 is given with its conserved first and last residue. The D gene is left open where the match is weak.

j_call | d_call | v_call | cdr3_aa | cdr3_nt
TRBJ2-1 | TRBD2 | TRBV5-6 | CASSLSTRRGAYNEQFF | TGTGCCAGCAGCTTGTCCACAAGGCGGGGGGCCTACAATGAGCAGTTCTTC
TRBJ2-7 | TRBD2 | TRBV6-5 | CASSYWASGSYEQYF | TGTGCCAGCAGTTACTGGGCTAGCGGGTCCTACGAGCAGTACTTC
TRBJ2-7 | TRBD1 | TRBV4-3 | CASSQNGQGSYEQYF | TGCGCCAGCAGCCAAAATGGACAGGGTTCCTACGAGCAGTACTTC
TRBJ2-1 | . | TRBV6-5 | CASSWGLEYNEQFF | TGTGCCAGCAGTTGGGGACTGGAATACAATGAGCAGTTCTTC
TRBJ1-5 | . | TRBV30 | CAWSNLGGSQPQHF | TGTGCCTGGAGTAATCTGGGGGGATCCCAGCCCCAGCATTTT
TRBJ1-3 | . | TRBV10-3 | CATREGTGENTIYF | TGTGCCACTAGGGAGGGGACCGGCGAAAACACCATATATTTT
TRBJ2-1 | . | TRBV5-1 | CASRTGVVEDEQFF | TGCGCCAGCAGGACGGGAGTAGTAGAGGATGAGCAGTTCTTC
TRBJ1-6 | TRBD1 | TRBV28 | CASSWPTGVHSPLHF | TGTGCCAGCAGCTGGCCGACAGGGGTGCATTCACCCCTCCACTTT
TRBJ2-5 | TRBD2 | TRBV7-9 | CASSWLAGGQETQYF | TGTGCCAGCAGCTGGCTAGCGGGGGGTCAAGAGACCCAGTACTTC
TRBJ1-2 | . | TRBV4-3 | CASSQGTLKGGYTF | TGCGCCAGCAGCCAAGGGACTCTCAAGGGTGGCTACACCTTC
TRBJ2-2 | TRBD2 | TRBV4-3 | CASSQDLAGGAGELFF | TGCGCCAGCAGCCAAGACTTAGCGGGGGGAGCCGGGGAGCTGTTTTTT
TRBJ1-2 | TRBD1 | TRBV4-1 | CASSQPRDRGTSNYGYTF | TGCGCCAGCAGCCAACCCCGGGACAGGGGGACTTCTAACTATGGCTACACCTTC
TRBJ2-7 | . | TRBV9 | CASSVAAGEQYF | TGTGCCAGCAGCGTAGCTGCGGGGGAGCAGTACTTC
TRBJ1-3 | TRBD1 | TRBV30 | CACVPKSLQGSSGNTIYF | TGTGCCTGCGTCCCCAAAAGCCTACAGGGGAGCTCTGGAAACACCATATATTTT
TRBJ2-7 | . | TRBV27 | CASSLTGSRNEQYF | TGTGCCAGCAGTTTAACAGGGAGCCGGAACGAGCAGTACTTC
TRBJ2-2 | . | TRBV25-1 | CASSEFANTGELFF | TGTGCCAGCAGTGAATTCGCGAACACCGGGGAGCTGTTTTTT
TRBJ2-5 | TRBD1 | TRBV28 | CARLTGYEETQYF | TGTGCCAGGTTGACAGGGTACGAGGAGACCCAGTACTTC
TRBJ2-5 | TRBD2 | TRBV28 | CASSLLAAQETQYF | TGTGCCAGCAGTTTACTAGCGGCACAAGAGACCCAGTACTTC
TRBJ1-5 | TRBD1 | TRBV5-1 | CASSRTGSANQPQHF | TGCGCCAGCAGCCGGACAGGGAGTGCCAATCAGCCCCAGCATTTT
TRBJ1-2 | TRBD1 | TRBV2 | CASSEGGRGAVGYTF | TGTGCCAGCAGTGAGGGGGGCAGGGGGGCGGTTGGCTACACCTTC
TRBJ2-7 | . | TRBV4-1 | CASSQETREGDEQYF | TGCGCCAGCAGCCAAGAAACCAGGGAAGGAGACGAGCAGTACTTC
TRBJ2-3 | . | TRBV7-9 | CASSPPASTDTQYF | TGTGCCAGTAGTCCCCCCGCTAGCACAGATACGCAGTATTTT
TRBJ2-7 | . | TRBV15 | CATANRDYSYEQYF | TGTGCCACCGCAAACAGGGACTACTCCTACGAGCAGTACTTC
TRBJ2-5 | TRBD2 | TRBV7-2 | CASSLGRGTSGVETQYF | TGTGCCAGCAGCTTAGGGCGGGGCACTAGCGGGGTAGAGACCCAGTACTTC